The next 9 T cell receptor beta chains were all read from a single sample in a study of cytomegalovirus exposure and HLA in healthy donors. PCR employed 60 Vbeta and 13 Jbeta primers. Sequencing used immunoSEQ multiplex PCR; TCRdb keeps in-frame clones, though not all of them. This table has around 120,000 clones, around 80% appearing once. Sequencing was done on a sample of PBMCs. These receptors all stem from a female donor in good health and CMV-seropositive.

This clone was recorded once. The DNA of the CDR3 is TGTGCCAGCAGCTTGTCGGGGGGTTCGGAGACCCAGTACTTC. Translation gives CASSLSGGSETQYF. The rearrangement uses TRBV5-4 and TRBJ2-5; 7 nucleotides match TRBD2. This CDR3 is built from 14 residues. Germline CDR1 reads SGHNT; CDR2 reads YYREEE (reference sequence). The ends lost 1 base at V and 5 bases at J; junction bases unmatched: 5. Using reference TRBV5-4 and TRBJ2-5 for the parts outside the CDR3, the full variable domain is ETGVTQSPTHLIKTRGQQVTLRCSSQSGHNTVSWYQQALGQGPQFIFQYYREEENGRGNFPPRFSGLQFPNYSSELNVNALELDDSALYLCASSLSGGSETQYFGPGTRLLVL.

This clone was seen a single time. The chain has TRBV19 and TRBJ1-5; D remains ambiguous. This CDR3 comprises 15 residues. Germline-derived CDR1 and CDR2 are LNHDA and SQIVND (reference sequence). V dropped 2 bases and J dropped 0 bases, with 8 bases sitting between them. The CDR3 spells CASSIPDYSNQPQHF. CDR3 DNA sequence: TGTGCCAGTAGTATACCAGACTATAGCAATCAGCCCCAGCATTTT.

The chain uses TRBV4-1 and TRBJ2-2, with TRBD2 matching 9 bases. Germline V lookup: CDR1 MGHRA, CDR2 YSYEKL. The V gene end was trimmed by 2 bases and the J gene end by 1 base; junction bases not matched to a gene: 11. This CDR3 spans 19 amino acids. CDR3 bases: TGCGCCAGCAGCCAAACCAATAGCGGGGGCCCTTTGAACACCGGGGAGCTGTTTTTT. Its protein is CASSQTNSGGPLNTGELFF.

With regard to this clone: At one of its ends the junction is not consistent with the germline gene, which may arise from a read error. This chain connects TRBV7-9 to TRBJ2-1; D gene ambiguous. Per germline, CDR1 SEHNR and CDR2 FQNEAQ (reference sequence). This CDR3 region has 15 residues. The CDR3 reads CASSLDTKLNNEQFF. The CDR3 nucleotides read TGTGCCAGCAGTTTAGATACTAAACTAAACAATGAGCAGTTCTTC.

This chain connects TRBV6-1 to TRBJ1-2; tentatively, D is TRBD1 (6 bases). Trimming shortened V by 6 bases and J by 4 bases, and 15 bases separated the two germline ends. Germline assignment: CDR1 MNHNS and CDR2 SASEGT. This CDR3 comprises 14 residues. DNA of the CDR3: TGTGCCAGCAGCGCACAGGGTTCAGTCTATGGCTACACCTTC. It specifies CASSAQGSVYGYTF.

The V call is TRBV7-8, the J call TRBJ1-2; D is undetermined. This CDR3 has 14 amino acids. V lost 0 bases and J lost 6, with 11 bases in between. CDR1 and CDR2 from the germline V gene are SGHVS and FQNEAQ. The CDR3 spells CASSLAGRGNGYTF. The CDR3 region has the DNA TGTGCCAGCAGCTTAGCGGGGAGAGGGAATGGCTACACCTTC.

V usage is TRBV2 and J usage is TRBJ1-2; a weak D match, TRBD1 (5 bases). The CDR3 extends over 15 amino acids. The V gene lost 7 bases and the J gene lost 0 bases, with 15 bases spanning the gap. Per germline, CDR1 SNHLY and CDR2 FYNNEI. The CDR3 reads CASKSTGGANYGYTF. The CDR3 DNA is TGTGCCAGCAAATCGACGGGGGGAGCTAACTATGGCTACACCTTC.

This chain uses TRBV5-1 with TRBJ1-2; 10 bases line up with TRBD1. The CDR3 runs to 13 residues. Per the germline V gene, CDR1 is SGHRS and CDR2 is YFSETQ. V lost 3 bases, J lost 8 bases, and 4 bases stayed unmatched. In nucleotides, the CDR3 is TGCGCCAGCAGCTCCGGACAGGGGGACGGCTACACCTTC. Encoded protein: CASSSGQGDGYTF. The variable domain in full, completed from reference TRBV5-1 and TRBJ1-2, reads KAGVTQTPRYLIKTRGQQVTLSCSPISGHRSVSWYQQTPGQGLQFLFEYFSETQRNKGNFPGRFSGRQFSNSRSEMNVSTLELGDSALYLCASSSGQGDGYTFGSGTRLTVV.

The chain employs TRBV7-8 and TRBJ2-7; D call uncertain. This CDR3 has 12 residues. The V gene's germline CDR1 is SGHVS and CDR2 FQNEAQ. V gave up 1 base and J gave up 3 bases, with 4 bases separating them. CDR3 coding DNA: TGTGCCAGCAGCTTAGATAACTACGAGCAGTACTTC. Its translation: CASSLDNYEQYF.